Listed below are T cell receptor beta chains from one sample, sequenced in a study of T cells in Graves' hyperthyroidism and ophthalmopathy. TCRdb reanalysed the multiplex PCR reads using MiXCR and keeps one entry per CDR3 protein. Of roughly 300,000 distinct CDR3 sequences listed, 18% were seen once; the top ten hold under 55%. What was sequenced was blood. Receptor source: a woman aged 45 to 65 with Graves' hyperthyroidism. CDR3s include the opening cysteine and the closing phenylalanine or tryptophan. The order of the fields is clone size, V gene, D gene, J gene, CDR3 protein, CDR3 DNA. D genes are given only for firm matches. Clone size is not always given. Where it is, it says once, few, many or a class for expanded clones.

clone size: many
V gene: TRBV6-6
D gene: .
J gene: TRBJ2-1
CDR3 protein: CASSYAGASPYNEQFF
CDR3 DNA: TGTGCCAGCAGTTACGCGGGGGCTAGTCCCTACAATGAGCAGTTCTTC

clone size: many
V gene: TRBV6-1
D gene: .
J gene: TRBJ1-1
CDR3 protein: CASSPTGAGTEAFF
CDR3 DNA: TGTGCCAGCAGCCCTACTGGGGCAGGCACTGAAGCTTTCTTT

clone size: many
V gene: TRBV27
D gene: .
J gene: TRBJ1-2
CDR3 protein: CASSSLQGGSLNYGYTF
CDR3 DNA: TGTGCCAGCAGTTCATTGCAGGGTGGCTCTCTGAACTATGGCTACACCTTC

clone size: .
V gene: TRBV5-1
D gene: .
J gene: TRBJ2-1
CDR3 protein: CVSSYGGGAYNEQFF
CDR3 DNA: TGCGTCAGCAGCTATGGAGGGGGCGCCTACAATGAGCAGTTCTTC

clone size: .
V gene: TRBV9
D gene: .
J gene: TRBJ2-1
CDR3 protein: CASSVAGTNEQFF
CDR3 DNA: TGTGCCAGCAGCGTAGCTGGTACAAATGAGCAGTTCTTC

clone size: few
V gene: TRBV12-3/TRBV12-4
D gene: TRBD2
J gene: TRBJ2-3
CDR3 protein: CASSPRLAGGPDTQYF
CDR3 DNA: TGTGCCAGCAGTCCCCGACTAGCGGGAGGGCCGGATACGCAGTATTTT

clone size: .
V gene: TRBV15
D gene: TRBD2
J gene: TRBJ2-1
CDR3 protein: CATSQGLAEGMNEQFF
CDR3 DNA: TGTGCCACCAGCCAGGGACTAGCGGAGGGAATGAATGAGCAGTTCTTC

clone size: many
V gene: TRBV16
D gene: .
J gene: TRBJ2-1
CDR3 protein: CASSQPVTGYNEQFF
CDR3 DNA: TGTGCCAGCAGCCAACCCGTAACAGGGTACAATGAGCAGTTCTTC

clone size: .
V gene: TRBV15
D gene: .
J gene: TRBJ1-2
CDR3 protein: CATSRELGVWDGYTF
CDR3 DNA: TGTGCCACCAGCAGAGAGTTGGGGGTCTGGGATGGCTACACCTTC

clone size: few
V gene: TRBV28
D gene: TRBD2
J gene: TRBJ2-1
CDR3 protein: CASSLTSGRLESSYNEQFF
CDR3 DNA: TGTGCCAGCAGTTTGACTAGCGGGAGGCTGGAAAGCTCCTACAATGAGCAGTTCTTC

clone size: .
V gene: TRBV28
D gene: .
J gene: TRBJ1-4
CDR3 protein: CASSRRATNEKLFF
CDR3 DNA: TGTGCCAGCAGCCGTCGGGCAACTAATGAAAAACTGTTTTTT

clone size: many
V gene: TRBV12-3/TRBV12-4
D gene: .
J gene: TRBJ2-6
CDR3 protein: CASSLGTAIANVLTF
CDR3 DNA: TGTGCCAGCAGTTTAGGGACAGCCATCGCCAACGTCCTGACTTTC

clone size: many
V gene: TRBV20-1
D gene: TRBD2
J gene: TRBJ2-1
CDR3 protein: CSARAGGGNEQFF
CDR3 DNA: TGCAGTGCTCGAGCGGGAGGGGGCAATGAGCAGTTCTTC

clone size: .
V gene: TRBV19
D gene: TRBD1
J gene: TRBJ2-3
CDR3 protein: CASIGQGSADTQYF
CDR3 DNA: TGTGCCAGTATAGGACAGGGCAGCGCAGATACGCAGTATTTT

clone size: few
V gene: TRBV6-1
D gene: .
J gene: TRBJ1-2
CDR3 protein: CASSQNQGAYGYTF
CDR3 DNA: TGTGCCAGCAGTCAAAACCAGGGAGCCTATGGCTACACCTTC

clone size: few
V gene: TRBV24-1
D gene: TRBD1
J gene: TRBJ2-5
CDR3 protein: CATSDLRQGEETQYF
CDR3 DNA: TGTGCCACCAGTGATTTGCGGCAGGGGGAAGAGACCCAGTACTTC

clone size: few
V gene: TRBV5-1
D gene: .
J gene: TRBJ2-2
CDR3 protein: CASSFSGLAGELFF
CDR3 DNA: TGCGCCAGCAGCTTTAGCGGCCTGGCCGGGGAGCTGTTTTTT

clone size: few
V gene: TRBV29-1
D gene: TRBD1
J gene: TRBJ1-2
CDR3 protein: CSVEPTGGASYGYTF
CDR3 DNA: TGCAGCGTTGAACCCACAGGGGGCGCTAGCTATGGCTACACCTTC

clone size: .
V gene: TRBV2
D gene: TRBD2
J gene: TRBJ2-7
CDR3 protein: CASRATSGVYEQYF
CDR3 DNA: TGTGCCAGCAGAGCGACTAGCGGAGTCTACGAGCAGTACTTC

clone size: few
V gene: TRBV7-6
D gene: TRBD1
J gene: TRBJ1-2
CDR3 protein: CASSDPGQSYGYTF
CDR3 DNA: TGTGCCAGCAGCGATCCGGGACAGAGCTATGGCTACACCTTC

clone size: many
V gene: TRBV11-2
D gene: TRBD1
J gene: TRBJ2-5
CDR3 protein: CASSFEWDRENRETQYF
CDR3 DNA: TGTGCCAGCAGCTTCGAGTGGGACAGGGAGAATCGGGAGACCCAGTACTTC

clone size: few
V gene: TRBV2
D gene: TRBD1
J gene: TRBJ1-2
CDR3 protein: CASRVGTGGADGYTF
CDR3 DNA: TGTGCCAGCAGAGTTGGGACAGGGGGCGCCGATGGCTACACCTTC

clone size: many
V gene: TRBV3-1
D gene: TRBD1
J gene: TRBJ1-1
CDR3 protein: CASSQEGQGAEAFF
CDR3 DNA: TGTGCCAGCAGCCAAGAGGGACAGGGGGCTGAAGCTTTCTTT

clone size: .
V gene: TRBV10-3
D gene: .
J gene: TRBJ1-5
CDR3 protein: CAINDGYGNQPQHF
CDR3 DNA: TGTGCCATAAATGACGGATATGGCAATCAGCCCCAGCATTTT

clone size: .
V gene: TRBV6-5
D gene: .
J gene: TRBJ1-6
CDR3 protein: CASSIQAPHNSPLHF
CDR3 DNA: TGTGCCAGCAGTATACAGGCTCCACATAATTCACCCCTCCACTTT

clone size: few
V gene: TRBV30
D gene: .
J gene: TRBJ1-1
CDR3 protein: CAWSLPNTEAFF
CDR3 DNA: TGTGCCTGGAGTCTCCCTAACACTGAAGCTTTCTTT

clone size: many
V gene: TRBV3-1
D gene: TRBD2
J gene: TRBJ2-3
CDR3 protein: CASSRGLATDTQYF
CDR3 DNA: TGTGCCAGCAGTCGGGGACTAGCCACAGATACGCAGTATTTT

clone size: many
V gene: TRBV2
D gene: TRBD1
J gene: TRBJ1-5
CDR3 protein: CASTYGQGGEPQHF
CDR3 DNA: TGTGCCAGCACCTACGGACAGGGCGGGGAGCCCCAGCATTTT

clone size: few
V gene: TRBV4-1
D gene: .
J gene: TRBJ2-2
CDR3 protein: CASSPDIANTGELFF
CDR3 DNA: TGCGCCAGCAGTCCCGACATCGCGAACACCGGGGAGCTGTTTTTT

clone size: once
V gene: TRBV7-9
D gene: .
J gene: TRBJ2-2
CDR3 protein: CASSPAGFDTGELFF
CDR3 DNA: TGTGCCAGCAGCCCAGCCGGGTTTGACACCGGGGAGCTGTTTTTT

clone size: .
V gene: TRBV6-2/TRBV6-3
D gene: .
J gene: TRBJ1-3
CDR3 protein: CATSRNSGNTIYF
CDR3 DNA: TGTGCCACGTCCAGAAACTCTGGAAACACCATATATTTT

clone size: .
V gene: TRBV2
D gene: .
J gene: TRBJ2-2
CDR3 protein: CASRSDSTGELFF
CDR3 DNA: TGTGCCAGCAGATCGGACAGCACCGGGGAGCTGTTTTTT

clone size: .
V gene: TRBV3-1
D gene: TRBD2
J gene: TRBJ2-3
CDR3 protein: CASSQDARGLAATDTQYF
CDR3 DNA: TGTGCCAGCAGCCAAGATGCCCGCGGACTAGCGGCAACAGATACGCAGTATTTT

clone size: .
V gene: TRBV7-2
D gene: TRBD1
J gene: TRBJ1-1
CDR3 protein: CASSLGQGVGTEASF
CDR3 DNA: TGTGCCAGCAGCTTAGGACAGGGCGTGGGAACTGAAGCTTCCTTT

clone size: .
V gene: TRBV14
D gene: .
J gene: TRBJ2-1
CDR3 protein: CASSQDFYNEQFF
CDR3 DNA: TGTGCCAGCAGCCAAGATTTTTACAATGAGCAGTTCTTC

clone size: .
V gene: TRBV28
D gene: .
J gene: TRBJ1-5
CDR3 protein: CASSKDFNQPQHF
CDR3 DNA: TGTGCCAGCAGCAAAGATTTTAATCAGCCCCAGCATTTT

clone size: .
V gene: TRBV5-5
D gene: TRBD1
J gene: TRBJ2-1
CDR3 protein: CASSLGGTGWGNEQFF
CDR3 DNA: TGTGCCAGCAGCTTGGGAGGGACAGGGTGGGGCAATGAGCAGTTCTTC

clone size: many
V gene: TRBV28
D gene: TRBD2
J gene: TRBJ2-1
CDR3 protein: CASSTPRGTGTWIAGAYEQFF
CDR3 DNA: TGTGCCAGCAGTACACCCCGCGGGACGGGGACATGGATAGCGGGAGCTTATGAGCAGTTCTTC

clone size: .
V gene: TRBV27
D gene: .
J gene: TRBJ2-7
CDR3 protein: CASSYPDRLYEQYF
CDR3 DNA: TGTGCCAGCAGTTATCCGGACAGACTCTACGAGCAGTACTTC

clone size: .
V gene: TRBV29-1
D gene: .
J gene: TRBJ2-5
CDR3 protein: CSVEGLQTQETQYF
CDR3 DNA: TGCAGCGTTGAGGGTCTTCAGACCCAAGAGACCCAGTACTTC

clone size: .
V gene: TRBV7-2
D gene: .
J gene: TRBJ2-2
CDR3 protein: CASSRTSTGELFF
CDR3 DNA: TGTGCCAGCAGCCGAACCTCCACCGGGGAGCTGTTTTTT

clone size: many
V gene: TRBV5-1
D gene: .
J gene: TRBJ2-5
CDR3 protein: CASSGSGLLSSETQYF
CDR3 DNA: TGCGCCAGCAGCGGGTCGGGACTCTTGTCTTCAGAGACCCAGTACTTC